What follows describes a single T cell receptor (beta chain). Its antigen is still unknown. The data stem from a study of vaccination effects on CD4 cells after COVID-19. Findings and caveats of the study: Only 1 of 255 vaccine-induced clones from healthy vaccinees cross-reacted with common cold coronaviruses.

Viral peptide pool expansion of antigen-specific CD4+ T cells preceded sequencing in the ViraFEST assay. At the end of over 8 days of culture, CD4+ T cells were isolated. People in the vaccine group had not been infected with SARS-CoV-2 before, and their nucleocapsid antibodies were negative. The V and J ends lost 5 bases and 1 base, in that order; junction bases with no gene match: 5. CDR3 size: 15 residues. Germline CDR1 reads SNHLY; CDR2 reads FYNNEI. Sequencing used immunoSEQ multiplex PCR; TCRdb keeps in-frame clones, though not all of them. Among tens of thousands of clones listed, about 65% were seen once.

This clonotype originated in a human donor who received a COVID-19 vaccine. V is TRBV2 and J is TRBJ2-5; 9 bases agree with TRBD2. The sequencing used CD4+ T cells from PBMCs cultured with HCoV-OC43 spike peptides, collected before COVID-19 vaccination. The sample's subset: HCoV-OC43 spike overlapping peptide pool stimulation. The CDR3 nucleotides are TGTGCCAGCAGTTGGGGACTAGCAGGCCAAGAGACCCAGTACTTC. This translates into CASSWGLAGQETQYF.